Sequencing of this T cell receptor beta chain was carried out in a study of T cells in Graves' hyperthyroidism and ophthalmopathy. RNA transcripts were the template for amplifying TCR beta CDR3 regions. A first-round RT-PCR of the TCR CDR3 used the HTBI primer set. TCRdb re-called the multiplex PCR reads through MiXCR, storing one row per CDR3 protein. The table shows some 510,000 distinct CDR3 sequences, with less than 25% occurring only once. The CDR3 has 16 residues. Germline V gene lookup returns CDR1 SGHRS and CDR2 YFSETQ. V was shortened by 7 bases and J by 1 base, with 20 bases between the two germline ends. As for this clonotype: A read error may explain this, as a much larger clone is one base away.

This TCR was sampled from a man aged 18 to 30 with Graves' hyperthyroidism. The V gene is TRBV5-1, the J gene TRBJ1-2; D may be TRBD1 (5 bases). Source material: blood. CDR3 residues: CASGSTNDRSNYGYTF. CDR3 sequence (DNA): TGCGCCAGCGGCTCCACCAACGACAGAAGTAACTATGGCTACACCTTC.